The subject of this entry is one T cell receptor (beta chain). This clonotype has ten or more counts. No cognate antigen has been identified for it. Base qualities were left out, and no much larger clone turns up one base away. Unsorted PBMC libraries were generated from 2 million PBMCs stored in RNAlater at -80 °C until RNA extraction. The multiple sclerosis patients were enrolled in a US clinical protocol that used magnetic resonance imaging to evaluate disease progression. Peripheral blood was subjected to Ficoll-Hypaque density gradient centrifugation to isolate PBMCs, which were then cryopreserved in liquid nitrogen. The sample is drawn from a study of neurological immune-mediated disorders (dated by TCRdb to about 2019). Regarding the research as a whole: Among the approximately 35 multiple sclerosis patients, relapsing-remitting MS was present in around 31 and secondary progressive MS was present in 3. Using UMI-based sequencing, the study compared peripheral blood TCR-beta repertoires from patients with HTLV-I-associated myelopathy (HAM/TSP), patients with multiple sclerosis, and healthy controls. The cohort was made up of 68 subjects, consisting of some 14 HAM/TSP patients, some 34 multiple sclerosis patients and about 20 healthy controls. The roughly 110 TCR-beta libraries covered PBMC samples along with longitudinal samples, technical triplicates, and paired sorted CD4+ and CD8+ T-cell subsets.

cDNA was synthesized by template-switch 5'RACE using a primer carrying a 10-nucleotide random unique molecular identifier by which each TCR transcript was tagged. Every sequencing run yielded over 180 million TCR-beta sequences covering 15-18 subjects. The RNeasy kit was used to extract total RNA. The KAPA Real-time Library Amplification kit was used to amplify TCR-beta VDJ regions with primers for the TCR constant region and the 5'RACE anchor. A first PCR added sample indexes and Illumina adaptors, and a second PCR then raised library yield. After purification with Ampure beads, the TCR product of roughly 650 bp was size-selected on a 2% E-gel SizeSelection system. Before pooling, library quality was assessed on a Bioanalyzer, concentration was determined with Qubit, and library quantification was performed with the Kapa Library Quantification kit. An Illumina HiSeq 2500 sequenced the libraries paired-end 2 x 150 bp. To increase sequence diversity, roughly 24-31% phiX was spiked into each library pool. Per the authors' processing: Quality-filtered reads were processed with the UMI-based MiGEC pipeline, and over 75% of raw TCR sequences were removed by the MiGEC pipeline during error correction. IMGT germline references were used for aligning VDJ genes, and each clonotype was defined as a unique CDR3 amino acid sequence together with its V-J genes. Clonal expansion, Shannon diversity, and CDR3 relatedness (CalcPairwiseDistances, ClusterSamples) were evaluated with VDJtools, and phylogenetic trees were built with CLCbio workbench. A clone was classed as expanded if it had 8 or more unique UMIs, a cutoff based on coefficient-of-variation modelling across technical triplicates. The raw public reads went through TCRdb reprocessing: fastp at Q25, MiXCR clone calling, in-frame beta chains kept. CDR3 protein duplicates are merged, each entry listing the most common genes and DNA. The V and J calls come from TCRdb's annotation, not from the publication. This sample comprises some 57,000 distinct CDR3 sequences, 3% to 4% of them detected only once. 7.1% of the sample is taken by the ten largest.

The CDR3 holds 12 amino acids from the cysteine to the phenylalanine. The only DNA kept is the CDR3, 36 bases in frame from the first base. CDR1 and CDR2 are drawn from the germline V gene: SGHTA, FQGNSA. The V end loses 5 bases and the J end loses 0 bases, and a stretch of 4 bases separates them. Results and caveats for the whole study, not just this receptor: TCR clonal expansion was greatest in HAM/TSP patients and smallest in MS patients, who ranked below even healthy controls. The MS cluster showed no association with clinical or MRI features, and the authors stated that larger cohorts are needed. Repertoires from 18 of 34 MS patients were grouped by phylogenetic analysis into a cluster of related CDR3 sequences, suggesting a possible repertoire-level signature. No identical CDR3 amino acid sequences were shared among expanded clones across subjects, suggesting private TCR-beta repertoires in all groups.

The rearranged segments are TRBV7-2 and TRBJ1-1, with no confident D gene call. The material sequenced was PBMCs. This TCR came from a woman aged 55-69 years with multiple sclerosis. The CDR3 sequence is CASSPLNTEAFF. The bases read TGTGCCAGCAGCCCGCTGAACACTGAAGCTTTCTTT.